Given below is one T cell receptor (beta chain) in context. The antigen is unknown. Trimming removed 10 bases from V and 4 bases from J; junction bases left unmatched: 13. The CDR3 extends over 15 amino acids. CDR1 and CDR2 (germline): MNHNS, SASEGT. Using immunoSEQ multiplex PCR, the repertoire was profiled, and TCRdb retains in-frame clones only, with some absent. The data contain around 56,000 clones, around 82% of them singletons. The source of the sample is a study of a mutant IDH1 vaccine in newly diagnosed glioma. Whole-study context: Once 4-6 weeks had passed after radiotherapy alone, vaccination started, or it started with temozolomide cycles. Sex distribution of treated patients was around 62% male and approximately 38% female; mean age was around 40 years. Patients got radiotherapy, temozolomide, or both beforehand, and most got both.

Time point in this sample: week 5, during vaccination. Each dose delivered 300 ug of mutant IDH1 20-mer peptide subcutaneously with imiquimod. The material was PBMCs, obtained from a glioma patient whose treatment included an IDH1 peptide vaccine. This receptor was taken from a woman aged 18-29 years with glioma. Some clones in this sample may be carry-over from other donors' samples. This sequence joins TRBV6-1 and TRBJ1-1, with 9 bases fitting TRBD1. CDR3 nucleotides: TGTGCCACACAAGCCAGACAGGGGGGGCCCACTGAAGCTTTCTTT. Translated, it gives CATQARQGGPTEAFF.